The 20 T cell receptor beta chains below were found in one sample sequenced in a study of human T cells and chemical hapten exposure. TCRdb ran MiXCR on the RACE reads and lists one entry per CDR3 protein. The profile shows tens of thousands of distinct CDR3 sequences, roughly an eighth of them singletons. Indicated time point: patch test 3, about 24 weeks after DPC sensitization. Treatment given: therapeutic diphenylcyclopropenone sensitization with weekly scalp DPC. This material consisted of whole blood, taken in connection with sensitization to the hapten diphenylcyclopropenone (DPC). The receptors originated from a man between 25 and 39 years old with alopecia areata. Some clones in this sample may be carry-over from other donors' samples.

This clonotype was observed at least ten times. V usage is TRBV4-2 and J usage is TRBJ1-6; 8 nucleotides align to TRBD1. From germline, CDR1 is LGHNA and CDR2 YNFKEQ. The trim removed 0 bases at V and 6 bases at J, leaving 1 base unmatched. The CDR3 length is 15 residues. This CDR3 is CASSQEGQGNSPLHF. The CDR3 coding sequence is TGTGCCAGCAGCCAAGAAGGACAGGGTAATTCACCCCTCCACTTT.

This rearrangement joins TRBV3-1 to TRBJ2-7; the match to TRBD1 covers 7 bases. Unmatched junction bases numbered 5, after V lost 4 bases and J lost 2 bases. This CDR3 spans 14 amino acids. Germline CDR1 and CDR2: LGHDT and YNNKEL (reference sequence). The CDR3 region has the DNA TGTGCCAGCAGCCCGGACGACAGGGCCTACGAGCAGTACTTC. Translated, it gives CASSPDDRAYEQYF.

The gene calls are TRBV18 and TRBJ1-3; 8 nucleotides agree with TRBD1. The length of the CDR3 is 18 residues. The germline gives CDR1 KGHSH, CDR2 LQKENI. V dropped 6 bases and J dropped 0; count of bases not matched to a gene: 13. The CDR3 region has the DNA TGTGCCAGCTCCCCTCCGATGACAGGGGTGAGCTCTGGAAACACCATATATTTT. Residues: CASSPPMTGVSSGNTIYF.

In its sample, this clonotype was seen a few times. The rearrangement links TRBV4-2 to TRBJ1-5; D is possibly TRBD1 (5 bases). V shed 3 bases and J shed 2 bases, with 17 bases lying between them. The CDR3 is 17 residues long. Per the germline V gene, CDR1 is LGHNA and CDR2 is YNFKEQ. Written as DNA, the CDR3 is TGTGCCAGCAGCCATGATCGTTGGGGCTCAGGCAATCAGCCCCAGCATTTT. Translation: CASSHDRWGSGNQPQHF.

The CDR3 loop is CASSISWQGAYEQYF. CDR3 DNA: TGTGCCAGTAGTATATCGTGGCAGGGGGCCTACGAGCAGTACTTC. The rearrangement links TRBV19 to TRBJ2-7; 7 nucleotides line up with TRBD1. Losses at the gene ends were 2 bases for V and 2 bases for J; bases not matched to a gene: 6. Germline V lookup: CDR1 LNHDA, CDR2 SQIVND (reference sequence). This CDR3 has 15 amino acids.

This clonotype appeared many times. V and J are TRBV6-2 or TRBV6-3 and TRBJ2-3; maybe TRBD2 (5 bases). Per germline, CDR1 MNHEY and CDR2 SVGEGT. V lost 0 bases, J lost 2 bases, and 6 bases lay in between. The CDR3 loop spans 14 amino acids. DNA of the CDR3: TGTGCCAGCAGTTACTCGGAGGTCACAGATACGCAGTATTTT. Translated, it gives CASSYSEVTDTQYF.

This clonotype was seen ten or more times. The chain recombines TRBV24-1 with TRBJ2-3; the match to TRBD2 covers 7 bases. The ends lost 5 bases at V and 6 bases at J; junction bases unmatched: 10. Germline loops: CDR1 KGHDR, CDR2 SFDVKD. CDR3 size: 15 residues. The CDR3 region is CATSGTSAGYDTQYF. The CDR3 nucleotides are TGTGCCACCAGTGGTACTAGCGCCGGTTATGATACGCAGTATTTT.

This clonotype has ten or more counts. The chain links TRBV7-9 to TRBJ2-5; 8 bases are shared with TRBD2. The CDR3 totals 15 residues. Trimming took 2 bases from V and 5 from J; bases not matched to a gene: 7. Germline CDR1 is SEHNR and CDR2 is FQNEAQ (reference sequence). The CDR3 DNA is TGTGCCAGCAGCTTAAACCGAGCGGGGGTGGAGACCCAGTACTTC. It yields the protein CASSLNRAGVETQYF.

V is TRBV18 and J is TRBJ2-1; 8 bases align to TRBD2. The trim removed 4 bases at V and 5 bases at J, leaving 7 bases unmatched. The CDR3 runs 15 residues. Germline assignment: CDR1 KGHSH and CDR2 LQKENI. CDR3 sequence: CASSLPGTSNNEQFF. CDR3 DNA sequence: TGTGCCAGCTCACTCCCCGGGACTAGTAACAATGAGCAGTTCTTC.

This clonotype was seen at least ten times. The chain joins TRBV20-1 to TRBJ2-2, with TRBD2 matching 8 bases. Unmatched junction bases numbered 12, after V lost 6 bases and J lost 6 bases. Per the germline V gene, CDR1 is DFQATT and CDR2 is SNEGSKA (reference sequence). This CDR3 region has 15 residues. CDR3 protein: CSAQGTSGLPGELFF. CDR3 in DNA: TGCAGTGCCCAGGGAACTAGCGGACTACCCGGGGAGCTGTTTTTT.

This clonotype was seen at least ten times. One junction end disagrees with the germline gene, perhaps due to a read error. The V and J genes are TRBV28 and TRBJ2-5, with D maybe TRBD1 (5 bases). There are 13 residues in the CDR3. Germline-derived CDR1 and CDR2 are MDHEN and SYDVKM. Here the CDR3 reads CASSPGPQKTQYF. CDR3 nucleotides: TGTGCCAGCAGCCCAGGGCCCCAAAAGACCCAGTACTTC.

This clonotype was detected a few times. This chain joins TRBV29-1 and TRBJ2-5; no firm D call. Per the germline V gene, CDR1 is SQVTM and CDR2 is ANQGSEA. The CDR3 loop spans 14 amino acids. Trimming shortened V by 0 bases and J by 4 bases, and 12 bases separated the two germline ends. CDR3 sequence reads: CSVEEARLLETQYF. The CDR3 DNA is TGCAGCGTTGAAGAAGCGCGCCTGCTAGAGACCCAGTACTTC.

The rearrangement uses TRBV20-1 and TRBJ1-1; D unclear. CDR1 is DFQATT and CDR2 is SNEGSKA in the germline V gene (reference sequence). The CDR3 is 13 residues long. CDR3 in DNA: TGCTGGAAATCGCGGATGCCGAACACTGAAGCTTTCTTT. This encodes CWKSRMPNTEAFF.

This clonotype was observed a handful of times. The chain combines TRBV6-2 or TRBV6-3 with TRBJ1-1, with D perhaps matching TRBD1 (6 bases). Germline CDR1 is MNHEY and CDR2 is SVGEGT. V was trimmed by 6 bases and J by 0 bases, leaving 14 bases between them. The CDR3 totals 15 residues. The CDR3 coding sequence is TGTGCCAGCAGGCTCCGGGGGGGCATGAACACTGAAGCTTTCTTT. Amino acids: CASRLRGGMNTEAFF.

This clonotype was picked up many times. The chain joins TRBV11-2 to TRBJ2-5, with 10 bases that match TRBD2. Unmatched junction bases numbered 6, after V lost 0 bases and J lost 5 bases. This CDR3 is built from 16 residues. Germline CDR1 reads SGHAT; CDR2 reads FQNNGV. The CDR3 here is CASSLDPPSGGETQYF. The CDR3 DNA reads TGTGCCAGCAGCTTAGACCCGCCTAGCGGGGGCGAGACCCAGTACTTC.

This clonotype was counted ten times or more. The gene calls are TRBV2 and TRBJ2-7, with 9 bases lining up with TRBD1. The V gene's germline CDR1 is SNHLY and CDR2 FYNNEI. The CDR3 covers 15 residues. V shed 4 bases and J 1 base; nucleotides not matched to a gene: 5. In DNA, the CDR3 is TGTGCCAGCAGTGGGGACAGGGCCGTTTCCTACGAGCAGTACTTC. Protein: CASSGDRAVSYEQYF.

This clonotype was counted between two and nine times. V and J are TRBV4-1 and TRBJ2-1, with TRBD2 matching over 9 bases. The CDR3 sequence is 16 residues long. Trimming at V came to 4 bases and at J to 5 bases, leaving 9 bases not matched to a gene. Germline lookup yields CDR1 MGHRA and CDR2 YSYEKL. The CDR3 bases are TGCGCCAGCAGCCTCAGGCGGGGGGGTCCTAACAATGAGCAGTTCTTC. It yields the protein CASSLRRGGPNNEQFF.

There are many counts of this clonotype. V and J are TRBV5-1 and TRBJ1-2; unclear D gene. The CDR3 contains 15 residues. The V end was cut by 6 bases, the J end by 2 bases, with 17 bases between. CDR1 and CDR2 from the germline V gene are SGHRS and YFSETQ. The CDR3 loop reads CASTEGVGGNYGYTF. CDR3 sequence (DNA): TGCGCCAGCACCGAGGGCGTCGGAGGGAACTATGGCTACACCTTC.

This clonotype was detected ten times or more. V gene TRBV5-1 combines with J gene TRBJ1-4; D is unresolved. CDR1 is SGHRS, CDR2 YFSETQ, per germline. V gave up 4 bases and J gave up 7 bases, with 14 bases separating them. The CDR3 is 14 residues long. The CDR3 loop is CASSAAGNTEKLFF. Written as DNA, the CDR3 is TGCGCCAGCAGCGCGGCGGGGAACACTGAAAAACTGTTTTTT.

This clonotype occurred a few times. V is TRBV10-3 and J is TRBJ2-3; 7 nucleotides line up with TRBD1. The CDR3 sequence is 15 residues long. J gave up 3 bases and V 6 bases, and 9 bases lay outside the gene matches. Germline V lookup: CDR1 ENHRY, CDR2 SYGVKD. The CDR3 region has the DNA TGTGCCATCAGCGCAACAGGGGCGAGTACAGATACGCAGTATTTT. Translated, it gives CAISATGASTDTQYF.